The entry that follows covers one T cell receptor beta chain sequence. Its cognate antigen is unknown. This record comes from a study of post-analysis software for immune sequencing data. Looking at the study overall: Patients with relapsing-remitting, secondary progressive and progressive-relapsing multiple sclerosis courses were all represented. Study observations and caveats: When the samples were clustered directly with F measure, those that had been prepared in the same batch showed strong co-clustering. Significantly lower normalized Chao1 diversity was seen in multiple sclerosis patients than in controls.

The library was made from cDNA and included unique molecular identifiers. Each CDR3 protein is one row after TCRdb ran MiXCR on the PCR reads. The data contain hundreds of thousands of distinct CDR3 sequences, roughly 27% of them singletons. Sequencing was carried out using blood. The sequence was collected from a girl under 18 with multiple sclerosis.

CDR3 sequence reads: CASSPQRGETQYF. CDR3 DNA sequence: TGTGCCAGCAGCCCCCAGCGGGGGGAGACCCAGTACTTC. V and J are TRBV7-8 and TRBJ2-5; 8 nucleotides match TRBD2. The CDR3 sequence is 13 residues long. V shed 5 bases and J 5 bases; nucleotides not matched to a gene: 4. Germline V lookup: CDR1 SGHVS, CDR2 FQNEAQ.